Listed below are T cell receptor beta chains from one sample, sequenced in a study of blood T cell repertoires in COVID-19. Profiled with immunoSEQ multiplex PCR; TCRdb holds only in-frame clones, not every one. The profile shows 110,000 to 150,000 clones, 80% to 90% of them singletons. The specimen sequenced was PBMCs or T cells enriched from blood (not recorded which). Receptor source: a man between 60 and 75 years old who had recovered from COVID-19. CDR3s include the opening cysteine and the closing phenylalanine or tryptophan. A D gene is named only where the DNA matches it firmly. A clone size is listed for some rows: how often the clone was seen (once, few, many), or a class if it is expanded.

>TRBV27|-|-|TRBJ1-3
TGTGCCAGCAGTTTATCGCGGGGTTATGGAAACACCATATATTTT
CASSLSRGYGNTIYF
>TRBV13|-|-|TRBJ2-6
TGTGCCAGCAGCCCAGACTCTGGGGCCAACGTCCTGACTTTC
CASSPDSGANVLTF
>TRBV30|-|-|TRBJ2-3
TGTGCCTGGAGTACAGGGTCAGATACGCAGTATTTT
CAWSTGSDTQYF
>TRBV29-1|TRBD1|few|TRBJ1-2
TGCAGCGTGGGGACAGGTTCAATCATAGGGGACTATGGCTACACCTTC
CSVGTGSIIGDYGYTF
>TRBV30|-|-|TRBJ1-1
TGTGCCTGGATTCCAACTCAAGCCCTTTACACTGAAGCTTTCTTT
CAWIPTQALYTEAFF
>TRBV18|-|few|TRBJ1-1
TGTGCCAGCTCCCCCGAGGGGGGGACTGAAGCTTTCTTT
CASSPEGGTEAFF
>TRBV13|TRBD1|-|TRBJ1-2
TGTGCCAGCAGCTTATCGACAGGGCTTCTCTATGGCTACACCTTC
CASSLSTGLLYGYTF
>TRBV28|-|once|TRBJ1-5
TGTGCCAGCAGTTTACAGGGATACAATCAGCCCCAGCATTTT
CASSLQGYNQPQHF
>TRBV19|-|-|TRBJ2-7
TGTGCCAGTAGTATAGGACTGGCGAGCTCCTACGAGCAGTACTTC
CASSIGLASSYEQYF
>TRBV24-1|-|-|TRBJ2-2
TGTGCCACCAGTGACCCCGGACAGACCGGGGAGCTGTTTTTT
CATSDPGQTGELFF
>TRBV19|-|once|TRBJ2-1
TGTGCCAGTAGTACCCTCCAGGCGACCAGACGGGGTGAGCAGTTCTTC
CASSTLQATRRGEQFF
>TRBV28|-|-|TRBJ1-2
TGTGCCAGCACCCCCCTTGTGAGGGATGGCTACACCTTC
CASTPLVRDGYTF
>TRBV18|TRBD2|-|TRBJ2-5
TGTGCCAGCTCCGGGGGGGAGACCCAGTACTTC
CASSGGETQYF
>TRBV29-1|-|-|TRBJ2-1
TGCAGCGTTGAACGGGCGGGGGCCTTCTACTCCTACAATGAGCAGTTCTTC
CSVERAGAFYSYNEQFF
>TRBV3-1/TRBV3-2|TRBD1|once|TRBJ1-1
TGTGCCAGCAGCGGAAGGGGGCTCACTGAAGCTTTCTTT
CASSGRGLTEAFF
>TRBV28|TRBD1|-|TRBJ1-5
TGTGCCAGCAGGTCGACAGGGAAGCCCCAGCATTTT
CASRSTGKPQHF
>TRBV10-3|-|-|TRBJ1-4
TGTGCCATCAGTGAGTCTGCGGTGAAGAATGAAAAACTGTTTTTT
CAISESAVKNEKLFF
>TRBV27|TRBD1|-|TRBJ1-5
TGTGCCAGCAGTCCGGGACAGAAAGATAGCAATCAGCCCCAGCATTTT
CASSPGQKDSNQPQHF
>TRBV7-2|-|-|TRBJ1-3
TGTGCCAGCAGCCCACAGCGAAACACCATATATTTT
CASSPQRNTIYF
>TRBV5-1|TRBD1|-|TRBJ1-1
TGCGCCAGCAGCTTGATGACAGGGGGCTTTGATGAAGCTTTCTTT
CASSLMTGGFDEAFF
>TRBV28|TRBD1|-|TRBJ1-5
TGTGCCAGCAAAGGGGACAGTGAAGAGTATCAGCCCCAGCATTTT
CASKGDSEEYQPQHF
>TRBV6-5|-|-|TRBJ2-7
TGTGCCAGCAGTTTCACAGGTTCTTCCTACGAGCAGTACTTC
CASSFTGSSYEQYF